The T cell receptor (beta chain) under discussion was sequenced for a study of blood T cell repertoires in COVID-19. Overall study context: T cells, B-cell-depleted T cells, or PBMCs provided the cDNA or gDNA that served as material.

Sequencing used immunoSEQ multiplex PCR; TCRdb keeps in-frame clones, though not all of them. The sample lists approximately 150,000 clones, 88% occurring once. Seattle cases were enrolled at active infection and followed longitudinally. This receptor was taken from a human donor with COVID-19, enrolled during active disease. The donor label of this sample is uncertain. The sequenced material came from peripheral blood.

In DNA, the CDR3 is TGTGCCAGCAGCGCCTCGGGCGGGGGGCAGCGGAGTTCACCCCTCCACTTT. Amino acids: CASSASGGGQRSSPLHF. The chain recombines TRBV7-3 with TRBJ1-6; D may be TRBD1 (6 bases). Germline V gene data show CDR1 as SGHTA and CDR2 as FQGTGA. The CDR3 runs to 17 residues. Trimming removed 5 bases at V and 9 bases at J, with 23 bases between.